The rows below give T cell receptor beta chains drawn from one sample of a study of T cell repertoires in cytomegalovirus infection. Their cognate antigens are unknown. TCRdb re-called the reads through MiXCR, storing one row per CDR3 protein. The repertoire has 750,000 to 900,000 distinct CDR3 sequences, 25% to 35% of them found once; the top ten carry around 12%. The sample consisted of cultured CD8+ T cells from PBMCs, taken from culture after CMV antigen stimulation. The receptor source for this set is a human donor in good health (CMV status not recorded). Some clones in this sample may be carry-over from other donors' samples. Both conserved end residues are part of each CDR3. A D gene is named only where the DNA matches it firmly. The listing skips clone size in some rows; elsewhere it reads once, few, many or a size class.

TRBJ2-3 many TRBD2 TRBV5-6 CASSLSGTTDTQYF TGTGCCAGCAGCTTAAGCGGGACCACAGATACGCAGTATTTT
TRBJ2-1 once - TRBV5-1 CASSLTGHNEQFF TGCGCCAGCAGCTTGACAGGACACAATGAGCAGTTCTTC
TRBJ1-5 - - TRBV11-2 CASSLAPGDQPQHF TGTGCCAGCAGCTTAGCCCCTGGGGATCAGCCCCAGCATTTT
TRBJ2-3 few - TRBV7-8 CSKTGGGHGDTDTQYF TGCTCCAAGACAGGTGGGGGTCACGGCGACACAGATACGCAGTATTTT
TRBJ1-6 - TRBD1 TRBV4-3 CASSPRQGLNSPLHF TGCGCCAGCAGCCCCCGACAGGGGTTGAATTCACCCCTCCACTTT
TRBJ2-1 - TRBD2 TRBV12-3/TRBV12-4 CASSPVAGRGGEQFF TGTGCCAGCAGCCCTGTCGCGGGGCGGGGGGGTGAGCAGTTCTTC
TRBJ2-2 - - TRBV5-4 CASSPPRDPTGELFF TGTGCCAGCAGCCCACCCCGGGACCCCACCGGGGAGCTGTTTTTT
TRBJ2-2 few TRBD2 TRBV7-6 CASSLVIRLAGDKNTGELFF TGTGCCAGCAGCTTAGTCATCAGACTAGCGGGAGATAAAAACACCGGGGAGCTGTTTTTT
TRBJ2-2 many - TRBV6-5 CASSYSAGGELFF TGTGCCAGCAGTTACAGTGCGGGGGGGGAGCTGTTTTTT
TRBJ1-6 - - TRBV27 CASFSPGSPLHF TGTGCCAGCTTCTCACCGGGTTCACCCCTCCACTTT
TRBJ1-5 many TRBD1 TRBV7-2 CASSDLVRGLQPQHF TGTGCCAGCAGCGATCTGGTCAGGGGGCTTCAGCCCCAGCATTTT
TRBJ1-2 - - TRBV5-1 CASSGDKGYTF TGCGCCAGCAGCGGGGACAAGGGCTACACCTTC
TRBJ2-3 - - TRBV3-1 CASSHNPFTDTQYF TGTGCCAGCAGCCATAACCCTTTCACAGATACGCAGTATTTT
TRBJ2-7 few TRBD1 TRBV29-1 CSVEDLGTGYYEQYF TGCAGCGTTGAAGATCTCGGGACAGGGTACTACGAGCAGTACTTC
TRBJ2-5 - - TRBV11-2 CASSLIGAPQETQYF TGTGCCAGCAGCTTAATCGGGGCCCCCCAAGAGACCCAGTACTTC
TRBJ2-5 - TRBD1 TRBV12-5 CASGGTGGLETQYF TGTGCTAGTGGCGGGACAGGGGGCTTAGAGACCCAGTACTTC
TRBJ2-7 - TRBD1 TRBV19 CASSMGGQAYEQYF TGTGCCAGTAGTATGGGGGGACAGGCCTACGAGCAGTACTTC
TRBJ2-1 many TRBD1 TRBV7-6 CASSPWTGGYNEQFF TGTGCCAGCAGCCCCTGGACAGGGGGGTACAATGAGCAGTTCTTC
TRBJ2-1 - - TRBV7-6 CASSPAGSNEQFF TGTGCCAGCAGCCCCGCGGGCAGCAATGAGCAGTTCTTC
TRBJ2-3 few TRBD2 TRBV4-1 CASSETSRADTQYF TGCGCCAGCAGCGAGACTAGCCGCGCAGATACGCAGTATTTT
TRBJ1-4 - - TRBV12-5 CASGLVGLEKLFF TGTGCTAGTGGTTTGGTCGGACTTGAAAAACTGTTTTTT
TRBJ1-5 - - TRBV7-8 CASSLVVRGSNQPQHF TGTGCCAGCAGCTTAGTGGTCAGGGGTAGCAATCAGCCCCAGCATTTT
TRBJ2-2 few TRBD1 TRBV7-6 CASSLDQGQGITGELFF TGTGCCAGCAGCTTGGATCAAGGACAGGGAATCACCGGGGAGCTGTTTTTT
TRBJ2-1 - - TRBV29-1 CSVGGGNEQFF TGCAGCGTTGGGGGCGGCAATGAGCAGTTCTTC
TRBJ2-3 - - TRBV15 CATSRDLPPREGGRVTDTQYF TGTGCCACCAGCAGAGATCTACCACCTCGAGAGGGGGGCAGAGTCACAGATACGCAGTATTTT
TRBJ2-2 few TRBD2 TRBV6-1 CASSERRGGPTGELFF TGTGCCAGCAGTGAAAGACGGGGGGGCCCCACCGGGGAGCTGTTTTTT
TRBJ1-1 - - TRBV20-1 CSALQGGSTEAFF TGCAGTGCTCTACAGGGAGGTAGCACTGAAGCTTTCTTT
TRBJ1-2 - - TRBV6-5 CASSSRETAANYGYTF TGTGCCAGCAGTTCCCGGGAGACAGCAGCTAACTATGGCTACACCTTC
TRBJ2-3 few TRBD2 TRBV6-5 CASSRSGLRTDTQYF TGTGCCAGCAGTAGATCGGGACTACGCACAGATACGCAGTATTTT
TRBJ1-2 many - TRBV7-9 CASSWADRYGYTF TGTGCCAGCAGCTGGGCAGACCGCTATGGCTACACCTTC
TRBJ2-7 many - TRBV7-6 CASSVGGSYEQYF TGTGCCAGCAGCGTGGGGGGTTCCTACGAGCAGTACTTC
TRBJ2-3 few - TRBV4-1 CASSPLVTDTQYF TGCGCCAGCAGCCCTCTGGTCACAGATACGCAGTATTTT
TRBJ1-6 few TRBD1 TRBV7-2 CASSLGTGTGYSPLHF TGTGCCAGCAGCTTGGGGACCGGGACAGGATATTCACCCCTCCACTTT
TRBJ2-3 - - TRBV5-1 CASSLESASTDTQYF TGCGCCAGCAGCTTGGAGTCGGCTAGCACAGATACGCAGTATTTT
TRBJ1-1 - TRBD1 TRBV27 CASTPTGGWTEAFF TGTGCCAGCACCCCGACAGGGGGCTGGACTGAAGCTTTCTTT
TRBJ1-2 many TRBD1 TRBV7-6 CASSLGDREYYGYTF TGTGCCAGCAGCTTAGGGGACAGGGAGTACTATGGCTACACCTTC